This T cell receptor beta chain was sequenced for a study of neoadjuvant nivolumab and ipilimumab in lung cancer. Study overall: Patients got nivolumab 3 mg/kg on days 1, 15 and 29; combination added ipilimumab 1 mg/kg day 1.

Concerning this clone itself: Its antigen is as yet unknown.

Study-level findings and limits: TCR clonality did not significantly correlate with pathologic tumor regression. Resected-tumor TCR richness correlated positively with pretherapy blood richness.

Trimming removed 0 bases from V and 0 bases from J, with 7 bases in between. CDR1 SGHRS and CDR2 YFSETQ come from the germline V gene. CDR3 size: 15 residues. Data came from immunoSEQ multiplex PCR; TCRdb stores just in-frame clones and leaves some out. The sample lists 40,000 to 55,000 clones, 75% to 90% occurring once. This specimen was blood, taken before neoadjuvant nivolumab, alone or with ipilimumab. The chain employs TRBV5-1 and TRBJ2-1; D gene uncertain. The source of this sequence is an adult with non-small cell lung cancer. Some clones in this sample may be carry-over from other donors' samples. CDR3 in amino acids: CASSLEDFSYNEQFF. In DNA, the CDR3 is TGCGCCAGCAGCTTGGAAGATTTCTCCTACAATGAGCAGTTCTTC.